This paragraph covers one T cell receptor (beta chain) sequence. The data were produced by immunoSEQ multiplex PCR, yet TCRdb's version contains in-frame clones alone and is incomplete. The data hold tens of thousands of clones, with about two thirds observed a single time. The sample originates from a study of blood T cell repertoires in COVID-19. As for the study in general: Acute and convalescent COVID-19 specimens originated in the United States, Italy and Spain. T cells, B-cell-depleted T cells, or PBMCs provided the cDNA or gDNA that served as material.

The ends were cut back, 2 bases at V and 2 bases at J, with 12 bases in the middle. This CDR3 has 16 residues. Germline CDR1 is MNHEY and CDR2 is SVGAGI. It was during active infection that Seattle patients were enrolled and then longitudinally followed. The chain has TRBV6-5 and TRBJ2-2; D gene uncertain. The receptor's source is a woman between 65 and 79 years old with COVID-19, enrolled during active disease. Input material: peripheral blood. In DNA form, the CDR3 reads TGTGCCAGCAGTTACGATCGGCAGGTCAACACCGGGGAGCTGTTTTTT. It codes for CASSYDRQVNTGELFF.